Listed here are 22 T cell receptor beta chains from one sample, sequenced in a study of OX40 agonist ivuxolimab in advanced cancers. Sequencing was performed with immunoSEQ multiplex PCR; in TCRdb, only in-frame clones are kept and a portion is missing. The sample has 76,000 or so clones, approximately 85% seen once; the top ten hold about 0.6%. Sequencing was performed on CD4+ or CD8+ T cells sorted from blood, taken in a trial of the OX40 agonist ivuxolimab. The receptors originated from an adult with an advanced solid tumor such as melanoma, head and neck, liver or kidney cancer.

This chain's CDR3 is CASSLTAGAVISSYNEQFF. The DNA for the CDR3 is TGTGCCAGCAGTTTAACTGCGGGGGCCGTGATCAGCTCCTACAATGAGCAGTTCTTC. J is TRBJ2-1 and V is TRBV27, with D maybe TRBD2 (7 bases). Trimming took off 2 bases at V and 0 bases at J, with 20 bases between the two ends. Per germline, CDR1 MNHEY and CDR2 SMNVEV (reference sequence). CDR3 length: 19 residues.

V and J are TRBV30 and TRBJ2-5; D ambiguous. The CDR3 spans 12 residues. V gave up 1 base and J gave up 5 bases, with 8 bases separating them. CDR1 and CDR2 (germline): GTSNPN, SVGIG (reference sequence). CDR3 in DNA: TGTGCCTGGAGTGCGGGCAGTGAGACCCAGTACTTC. Its protein is CAWSAGSETQYF.

V and J are TRBV4-3 and TRBJ2-5; maybe TRBD1 (6 bases). V was cut by 4 bases and J by 1 base, with 16 bases left in between. The CDR3 sequence is 16 residues long. In germline, CDR1 is LGHNA, CDR2 YSLEER. CDR3 coding DNA: TGCGCCAGCAGCCGAACCCGGGACACCTCCCAAGAGACCCAGTACTTC. It codes for CASSRTRDTSQETQYF.

The gene calls are TRBV6-1 and TRBJ2-2; D is possibly TRBD1 or TRBD2 (6 bases each). The CDR3 length is 15 residues. Trimming removed 4 bases from V and 4 bases from J, with 13 bases in between. In germline, CDR1 is MNHNS, CDR2 SASEGT. The CDR3 protein is CASSVTGAGTGELFF. CDR3 coding DNA: TGTGCCAGCAGTGTCACGGGGGCGGGCACCGGGGAGCTGTTTTTT.

The chain employs TRBV4-3 and TRBJ2-2, with D possibly matching TRBD1 (6 bases). V shed 3 bases and J shed 4 bases, with 12 bases lying between them. Germline CDR1 LGHNA, CDR2 YSLEER. The CDR3 is 15 amino acids. The CDR3 nucleotides are TGCGCCAGCAGCCACACAGGGAGAGGCACCGGGGAGCTGTTTTTT. This gives the protein CASSHTGRGTGELFF.

The chain carries TRBV4-3 and TRBJ1-4; TRBD1 agrees at 7 bases. The CDR3 consists of 18 residues. With 3 bases clipped from V and 4 bases from J, the junction kept 14 bases outside the gene matches. From germline, CDR1 is LGHNA and CDR2 YSLEER. CDR3 sequence: CASSQDATHQGVNEKLFF. In nucleotides, the CDR3 is TGCGCCAGCAGCCAGGACGCGACCCATCAGGGGGTTAATGAAAAACTGTTTTTT.

The V gene is TRBV5-6, the J gene TRBJ1-2; a possible D gene is TRBD1 (5 bases). The germline V gene encodes CDR1 SGHDT and CDR2 YYEEEE. CDR3 size: 13 residues. V lost 0 bases and J 4 bases, leaving 7 bases between the germline ends. The CDR3, as DNA: TGTGCCAGCAGCTTGGTTGACAGCTATGGCTACACCTTC. Its translation: CASSLVDSYGYTF.

The V gene is TRBV5-1, the J gene TRBJ2-3; 9 bases align to TRBD1. The CDR3 contains 19 residues. Per the germline V gene, CDR1 is SGHRS and CDR2 is YFSETQ. The J segment lost 6 bases and the V segment lost 4 bases, leaving 21 bases of the junction unmatched. CDR3 region: CASSPYGTGYAGLSDTQYF. CDR3 nucleotides: TGCGCCAGCAGCCCTTACGGGACAGGGTACGCTGGTTTATCGGATACGCAGTATTTT.

The chain uses TRBV5-5 and TRBJ1-6, with D perhaps TRBD1 (5 bases). This CDR3 is built from 16 residues. Germline CDR1 and CDR2: SGHKS and YYEKEE (reference sequence). V was trimmed by 1 base and J by 7 bases, leaving 15 bases between them. The CDR3, as DNA: TGTGCCAGCAGCTTGAGTGGGGACCAACTCAATTCACCCCTCCACTTT. Its protein is CASSLSGDQLNSPLHF. Complete variable domain (other parts from reference TRBV5-5 and TRBJ1-6): DAGVTQSPTHLIKTRGQQVTLRCSPISGHKSVSWYQQVLGQGPQFIFQYYEKEERGRGNFPDRFSARQFPNYSSELNVNALLLGDSALYLCASSLSGDQLNSPLHFGNGTRLTVT.

The CDR3 nucleotides are TGTGCCAGCTCACCTATACAGGGAATGTATGAGCAGTTCTTC. This sequence encodes CASSPIQGMYEQFF. The rearrangement joins TRBV18 to TRBJ2-1, with D possibly matching TRBD1 (6 bases). The V end was cut by 3 bases, the J end by 8 bases, with 14 bases between. Germline V gene data show CDR1 as KGHSH and CDR2 as LQKENI. CDR3 length: 14 residues.

CDR3 sequence: CASSFQGAGELFF. The CDR3 region has the DNA TGTGCCAGCAGCTTCCAGGGCGCCGGGGAGCTGTTTTTT. V and J are TRBV5-6 and TRBJ2-2, with a weak D call TRBD1 (5 bases). Deletions cut 2 bases from V and 6 bases from J, with 8 bases between. Per the germline V gene, CDR1 is SGHDT and CDR2 is YYEEEE. The CDR3 has 13 residues.

This chain uses TRBV4-2 with TRBJ2-7; 12 bases agree with TRBD2. The V gene end was trimmed by 1 base and the J gene end by 0 bases; junction bases not matched to a gene: 7. The CDR3 has 18 residues. Germline assignment: CDR1 LGHNA and CDR2 YNFKEQ. In DNA form, the CDR3 reads TGTGCCAGCAGCCAAGCTGCGACTAGCGGGGGTATCTCCTACGAGCAGTACTTC. It yields the protein CASSQAATSGGISYEQYF.

This clone has only one observation. CDR3 region: CASSLPGGASYEQYF. CDR3 DNA sequence: TGCGCCAGCAGCTTACCCGGGGGGGCCTCCTACGAGCAGTACTTC. The chain combines TRBV5-1 with TRBJ2-7; 8 bases are a match to TRBD2. This CDR3 contains 15 residues. Germline CDR1 and CDR2: SGHRS and YFSETQ. V was pared by 2 bases and J by 0 bases, with 4 bases of the junction left unmatched.

This chain joins TRBV10-2 and TRBJ1-5; TRBD1 matches 8 bases. Germline CDR1 is WSHSY and CDR2 is SAAADI. This CDR3 comprises 16 residues. Trimming cost V 2 bases and J 0 bases; bases outside gene matches: 3. The CDR3 DNA is TGCGCCAGCAGTGAGGGGACAGGACATAGCAATCAGCCCCAGCATTTT. It is translated as CASSEGTGHSNQPQHF.

This clone has only one observation. The genes are TRBV11-2 and TRBJ2-2; D is ambiguous. The CDR3 sequence is 13 residues long. Germline values: CDR1 SGHAT, CDR2 FQNNGV. With 5 bases removed from V and 1 base from J, the gap between germline ends came to 5 bases. CDR3 coding DNA: TGTGCCAGCAGCCTCAGGAACACCGGGGAGCTGTTTTTT. It codes for CASSLRNTGELFF. The entire variable domain, with the rest obtained from reference TRBV11-2 and TRBJ2-2, is as follows: EAGVAQSPRYKIIEKRQSVAFWCNPISGHATLYWYQQILGQGPKLLIQFQNNGVVDDSQLPKDRFSAERLKGVDSTLKIQPAKLEDSAVYLCASSLRNTGELFFGEGSRLTVL.

This chain joins TRBV6-8 and TRBJ2-5, with 13 bases that match TRBD2. CDR1 is MNHGY and CDR2 is SAAAGT in the germline V gene. The CDR3 has 17 residues. V lost 5 bases, J lost 4 bases, and 10 bases stayed unmatched. The CDR3 protein is CASSPPGLAGPRETQYF. CDR3 in DNA: TGTGCCAGCAGTCCACCGGGACTAGCGGGGCCGAGAGAGACCCAGTACTTC.

This sequence joins TRBV19 and TRBJ1-5, with a tentative D call TRBD1 (5 bases). This CDR3 has 14 residues. CDR1 is LNHDA and CDR2 is SQIVND in the germline V gene (reference sequence). Deletions cut 1 base from V and 4 bases from J, with 8 bases between. This CDR3 is CASSIVQGNQPQHF. For the CDR3, the DNA is TGTGCCAGTAGTATAGTGCAGGGTAATCAGCCCCAGCATTTT.

The rearrangement joins TRBV4-2 to TRBJ2-5; 8 bases are a match to TRBD1. This CDR3 region has 14 residues. Germline V gene data show CDR1 as LGHNA and CDR2 as YNFKEQ. V dropped 4 bases and J dropped 4; count of bases not matched to a gene: 5. The CDR3 bases are TGTGCCAGCAGCCGGGACAGGTGGGGAGAGACCCAGTACTTC. This gives the protein CASSRDRWGETQYF.

This chain uses TRBV4-1 with TRBJ2-7, with 8 bases lining up with TRBD1. V trimming: 0 bases; J trimming: 4 bases; junction bases outside the gene matches: 11. Germline CDR1 MGHRA, CDR2 YSYEKL. The CDR3 totals 17 residues. The CDR3 is CASSQDLNGQGAYEQYF. DNA of the CDR3: TGCGCCAGCAGCCAAGATCTTAATGGGCAGGGGGCATACGAGCAGTACTTC.

V is TRBV19 and J is TRBJ2-7; no definite D call. Germline CDR1 reads LNHDA; CDR2 reads SQIVND (reference sequence). V lost 6 bases and J 2 bases, leaving 11 bases between the germline ends. The CDR3 is 13 amino acids. The CDR3 nucleotides read TGTGCCAGTAGGTCGGGCCTAACCTACGAGCAGTACTTC. It encodes CASRSGLTYEQYF.

This chain uses TRBV9 with TRBJ2-5, with 8 nucleotides matching TRBD2. Germline V lookup: CDR1 SGDLS, CDR2 YYNGEE. The CDR3 is 18 amino acids. Trimming at V came to 5 bases and at J to 5 bases, leaving 20 bases not matched to a gene. CDR3 bases: TGTGCCAGCAGTGCGGGACTAGAGTTTAACTTTCCCCCCGAGACCCAGTACTTC. Protein sequence: CASSAGLEFNFPPETQYF.

The chain recombines TRBV5-6 with TRBJ2-1, with 8 bases that match TRBD2. The J segment lost 4 bases and the V segment lost 1 base, leaving 4 bases of the junction unmatched. There are 15 residues in the CDR3. Looked up from germline, CDR1 is SGHDT and CDR2 is YYEEEE. CDR3 in amino acids: CASSLPGGLYNEQFF. CDR3 nucleotides: TGTGCCAGCAGCTTGCCGGGGGGGCTATACAATGAGCAGTTCTTC.